This entry describes one T cell receptor (beta chain). Germline V gene data show CDR1 as MNHNS and CDR2 as SASEGT. The CDR3 covers 16 residues. V was shortened by 6 bases and J by 5 bases, with 19 bases between the two germline ends. TCRdb redid the calling of the RT-PCR reads with MiXCR, one entry per CDR3 protein. Counted here are more than 600,000 distinct CDR3 sequences, about 14% occurring once; the ten biggest clones make up about 3.9%. V usage is TRBV6-1 and J usage is TRBJ2-2; tentative D call: TRBD1 (5 bases). The clonotype comes from a female donor in good health, serving as a healthy control. The material sequenced was memory CD4+ T cells from blood. In nucleotides, the CDR3 is TGTGCCAGCAGACTGGGTACAGGCCTGCTGACCGGGGAGCTGTTTTTT. Its protein product is CASRLGTGLLTGELFF.